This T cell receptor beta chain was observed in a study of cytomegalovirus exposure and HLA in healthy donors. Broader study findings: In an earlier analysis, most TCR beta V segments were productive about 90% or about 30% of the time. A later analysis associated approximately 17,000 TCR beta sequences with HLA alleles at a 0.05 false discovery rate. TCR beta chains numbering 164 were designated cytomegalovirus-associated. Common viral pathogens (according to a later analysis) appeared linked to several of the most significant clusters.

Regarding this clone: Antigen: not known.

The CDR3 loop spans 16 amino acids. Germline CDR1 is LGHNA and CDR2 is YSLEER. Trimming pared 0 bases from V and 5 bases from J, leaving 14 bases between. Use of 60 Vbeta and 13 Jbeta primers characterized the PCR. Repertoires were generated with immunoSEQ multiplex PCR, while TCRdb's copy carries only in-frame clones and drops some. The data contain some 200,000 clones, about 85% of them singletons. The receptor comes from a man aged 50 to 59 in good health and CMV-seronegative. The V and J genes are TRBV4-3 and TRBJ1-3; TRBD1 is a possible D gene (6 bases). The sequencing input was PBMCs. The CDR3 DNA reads TGCGCCAGCAGCCAAGATCCCGGGACACTTCGAAACACCATATATTTT. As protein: CASSQDPGTLRNTIYF.